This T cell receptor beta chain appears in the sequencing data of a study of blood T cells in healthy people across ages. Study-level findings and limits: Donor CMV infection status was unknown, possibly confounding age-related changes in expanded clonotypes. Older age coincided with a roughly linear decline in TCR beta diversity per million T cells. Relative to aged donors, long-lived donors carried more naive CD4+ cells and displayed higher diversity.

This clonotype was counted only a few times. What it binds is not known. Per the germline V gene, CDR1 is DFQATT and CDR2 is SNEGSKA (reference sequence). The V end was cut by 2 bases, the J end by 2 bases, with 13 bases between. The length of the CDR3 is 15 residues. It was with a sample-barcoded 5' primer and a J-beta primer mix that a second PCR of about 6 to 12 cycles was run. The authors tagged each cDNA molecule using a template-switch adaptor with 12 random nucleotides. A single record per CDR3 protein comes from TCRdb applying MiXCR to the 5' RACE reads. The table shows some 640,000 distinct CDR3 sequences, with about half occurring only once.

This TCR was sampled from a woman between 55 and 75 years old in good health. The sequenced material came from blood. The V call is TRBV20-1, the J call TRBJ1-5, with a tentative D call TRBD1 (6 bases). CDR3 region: CSARTPRQGNQPQHF. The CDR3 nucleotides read TGCAGTGCTAGAACTCCGAGACAGGGCAATCAGCCCCAGCATTTT.